This T cell receptor (beta chain) was obtained from a study of blood T cell repertoires in COVID-19. The overall study: Material from acute and convalescent COVID-19 was sourced from the United States, Italy and Spain. PBMCs, B-cell-depleted T cells, or T cells were the source of the cDNA or gDNA that made up the material.

The V gene end was trimmed by 5 bases and the J gene end by 9 bases; junction bases not matched to a gene: 9. CDR1 and CDR2 (germline): MDHEN, SYDVKM. This CDR3 has 16 amino acids. Researchers sorted participants into cohorts using their self-reported clinical history. This clone came up a few times. Original processing notes: Reference gene primer amplification in the assay estimated nucleated cell counts. The data were produced by immunoSEQ multiplex PCR, yet TCRdb's version contains in-frame clones alone and is incomplete. That table gives V, J and clone size, and the DNA gave D and trimming. The table has roughly 150,000 clones, approximately 79% seen once.

This chain joins TRBV28 and TRBJ2-1; 14 nucleotides agree with TRBD2. The sequenced sample consisted of PBMCs or T cells enriched from blood (not recorded which). The sequence came from a woman in her seventies in a cohort exposed to, infected with or recovered from COVID-19 (not recorded which). The CDR3 protein is CASSTQGTSGRAEQFF. DNA for the CDR3: TGTGCCAGCAGTACGCAAGGGACTAGCGGGAGAGCTGAGCAGTTCTTC.